The 11 T cell receptor beta chains presented below share a single source sample, sequenced in a study of blood T cell repertoires in COVID-19. Measured with immunoSEQ multiplex PCR; TCRdb has only the in-frame clones, and not every one. The repertoire holds 240,000 or so clones, about four fifths seen once, with around 3.5% in the top ten. What was sequenced was peripheral blood. These receptors originate from a young woman with acute or convalescent COVID-19.

The chain links TRBV9 to TRBJ2-7; 7 nucleotides match TRBD2. The CDR3 sequence is 15 residues long. V shed 0 bases, J shed 2 bases, and the junction held 5 bases outside the gene matches. Germline V gives CDR1 SGDLS, CDR2 YYNGEE. CDR3 region: CASSVADGLAYEQYF. CDR3 sequence (DNA): TGTGCCAGCAGCGTAGCGGACGGACTAGCCTACGAGCAGTACTTC.

The chain uses TRBV5-6 and TRBJ2-7, with no clear D. V gave up 3 bases and J gave up 3 bases, with 16 bases separating them. The germline V gene encodes CDR1 SGHDT and CDR2 YYEEEE. The CDR3 spans 15 residues. The CDR3 nucleotides read TGTGCCAGCAGCTCCTTAAAGACACAGAACTACGAGCAGTACTTC. Encoded protein: CASSSLKTQNYEQYF.

This chain uses TRBV7-3 with TRBJ1-5; no definite D call. Germline lookup yields CDR1 SGHTA and CDR2 FQGTGA. Trimming shortened V by 5 bases and J by 4 bases, and 9 bases separated the two germline ends. This CDR3 spans 13 amino acids. In DNA, the CDR3 is TGTGCCAGCAGCGCAGGAATAAATCAGCCCCAGCATTTT. Translating it yields CASSAGINQPQHF.

This clone appeared a few times. J is TRBJ2-7 and V is TRBV12-3 or TRBV12-4; D is undetermined. V was pared by 7 bases and J by 0 bases, with 10 bases between. The CDR3 has 13 residues. The CDR3 is CASTRGSSYEQYF. In nucleotides, the CDR3 is TGTGCCAGCACCCGAGGTAGCTCCTACGAGCAGTACTTC.

This clone was found once. The gene calls are TRBV6-4 and TRBJ2-1, with TRBD2 matching 7 bases. CDR1 is MRHNA and CDR2 is SNTAGT in the germline V gene. The CDR3 is made up of 13 amino acids. The junction had 2 bases not matched to a gene; V was cut back by 0 bases and J by 9 bases. The CDR3 coding sequence is TGTGCCAGCAGTGACTCAAGCGGGATTGAGCAGTTCTTC. It yields the protein CASSDSSGIEQFF.

This sequence joins TRBV14 and TRBJ2-7, with D perhaps matching TRBD1 (6 bases). The CDR3 runs 14 residues. The germline V gene has CDR1 SGHDN and CDR2 FVKESK. V lost 4 bases to trimming and J lost 2 bases, with 12 bases between them. CDR3 in DNA: TGTGCCAGCAGCCCCGGGACATATCCCTACGAGCAGTACTTC. Amino acid sequence: CASSPGTYPYEQYF.

The chain is built from TRBV5-1 and TRBJ2-3, with 7 positions matching TRBD2. The CDR3 totals 15 residues. The V segment lost 5 bases and the J segment 2 bases; nucleotides outside the gene matches: 8. Germline V CDR1 and CDR2: SGHRS, YFSETQ. The chain's CDR3 is CASRTVAGTTDTQYF. The CDR3 DNA reads as TGCGCCAGCAGAACAGTAGCGGGCACCACAGATACGCAGTATTTT.

The chain is built from TRBV6-2 or TRBV6-3 and TRBJ1-2; 10 bases agree with TRBD1. CDR1 is MNHEY and CDR2 is SVGEGT in the germline V gene. J gave up 3 bases and V 6 bases, and 13 bases lay outside the gene matches. The CDR3 contains 17 residues. The CDR3 region is CASSSGTGDARHYGYTF. The CDR3 bases are TGTGCCAGCAGCTCCGGGACAGGGGACGCTCGACACTATGGCTACACCTTC.

The sample holds one count of this clone. The chain combines TRBV28 with TRBJ1-6; D might be TRBD1 (5 bases). Germline V gene data show CDR1 as MDHEN and CDR2 as SYDVKM. The germline V and J ends were trimmed by 3 bases and 9 bases, with 12 bases remaining between them. The CDR3 length is 14 residues. The CDR3 sequence: CASSFQGLSSPLHF. The DNA of the CDR3 is TGTGCCAGCAGTTTCCAGGGTCTAAGTTCACCCCTCCACTTT.

The V and J genes are TRBV5-1 and TRBJ2-7, with a possible D match to TRBD2 (6 bases). V dropped 3 bases and J dropped 5 bases, with 15 bases sitting between them. The germline V gene encodes CDR1 SGHRS and CDR2 YFSETQ. The CDR3 loop spans 14 amino acids. In DNA, the CDR3 is TGCGCCAGCAGCTGGACCGCGGGACTCGACGAGCAGTACTTC. Protein: CASSWTAGLDEQYF.

J is TRBJ2-2 and V is TRBV27; possibly TRBD2 for D (5 bases). Per the germline V gene, CDR1 is MNHEY and CDR2 is SMNVEV (reference sequence). This CDR3 has 15 amino acids. Trimming stripped 5 bases from V and 5 bases from J, with 15 bases between. Here the CDR3 DNA reads TGTGCCAGCAGTCCAATACTAGTTTCGACCGGGGAGCTGTTTTTT. Protein: CASSPILVSTGELFF.